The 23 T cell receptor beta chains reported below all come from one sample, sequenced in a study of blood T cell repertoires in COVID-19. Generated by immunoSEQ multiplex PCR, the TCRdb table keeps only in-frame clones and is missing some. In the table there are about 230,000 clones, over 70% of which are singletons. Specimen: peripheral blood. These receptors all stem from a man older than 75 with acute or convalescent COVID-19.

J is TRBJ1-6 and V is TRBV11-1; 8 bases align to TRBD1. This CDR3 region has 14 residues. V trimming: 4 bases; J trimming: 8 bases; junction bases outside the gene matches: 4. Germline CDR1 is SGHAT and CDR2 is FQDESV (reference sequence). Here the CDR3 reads CASSSGTGHSPLHF. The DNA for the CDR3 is TGTGCCAGCAGCTCAGGGACAGGACATTCACCCCTCCACTTT. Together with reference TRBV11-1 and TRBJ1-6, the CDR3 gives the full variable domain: EAEVAQSPRYKITEKSQAVAFWCDPISGHATLYWYRQILGQGPELLVQFQDESVVDDSQLPKDRFSAERLKGVDSTLKIQPAELGDSAMYLCASSSGTGHSPLHFGNGTRLTVT.

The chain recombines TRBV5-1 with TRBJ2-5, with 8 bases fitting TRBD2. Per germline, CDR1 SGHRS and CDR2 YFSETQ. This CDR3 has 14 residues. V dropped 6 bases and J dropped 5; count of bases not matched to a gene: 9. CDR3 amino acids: CASKDGGAGETQYF. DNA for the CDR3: TGCGCCAGCAAAGACGGGGGGGCCGGTGAGACCCAGTACTTC. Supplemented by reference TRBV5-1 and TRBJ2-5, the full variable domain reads KAGVTQTPRYLIKTRGQQVTLSCSPISGHRSVSWYQQTPGQGLQFLFEYFSETQRNKGNFPGRFSGRQFSNSRSEMNVSTLELGDSALYLCASKDGGAGETQYFGPGTRLLVL.

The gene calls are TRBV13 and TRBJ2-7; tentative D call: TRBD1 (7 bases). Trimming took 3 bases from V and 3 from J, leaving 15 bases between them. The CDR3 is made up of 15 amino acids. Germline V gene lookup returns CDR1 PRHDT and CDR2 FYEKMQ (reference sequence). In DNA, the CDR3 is TGTGCCAGCAGCTTCAGGGGGGAAGTTATCTACGAGCAGTACTTC. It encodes CASSFRGEVIYEQYF.

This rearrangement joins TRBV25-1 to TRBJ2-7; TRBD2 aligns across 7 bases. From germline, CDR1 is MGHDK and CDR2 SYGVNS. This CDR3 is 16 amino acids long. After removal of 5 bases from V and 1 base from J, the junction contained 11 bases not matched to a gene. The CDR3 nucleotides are TGTGCCAGCAGTCTCGGGGGGACGAAGTCTTCCTACGAGCAGTACTTC. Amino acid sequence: CASSLGGTKSSYEQYF.

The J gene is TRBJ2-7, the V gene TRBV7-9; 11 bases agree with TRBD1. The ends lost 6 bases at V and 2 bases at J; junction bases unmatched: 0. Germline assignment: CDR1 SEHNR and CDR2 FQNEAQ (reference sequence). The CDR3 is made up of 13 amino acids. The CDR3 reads CASRGQGAYEQYF. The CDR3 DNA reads TGTGCCAGCAGGGGACAGGGGGCCTACGAGCAGTACTTC.

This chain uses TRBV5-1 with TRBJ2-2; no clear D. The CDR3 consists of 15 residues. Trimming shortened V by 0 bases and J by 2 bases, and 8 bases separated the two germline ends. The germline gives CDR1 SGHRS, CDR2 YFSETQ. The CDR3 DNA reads TGCGCCAGCAGCTTGGGTGTCGTAAACACCGGGGAGCTGTTTTTT. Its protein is CASSLGVVNTGELFF.

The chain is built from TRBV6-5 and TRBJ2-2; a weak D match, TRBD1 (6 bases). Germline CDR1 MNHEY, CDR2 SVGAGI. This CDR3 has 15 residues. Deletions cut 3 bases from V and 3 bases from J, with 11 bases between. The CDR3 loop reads CASSYGRGDTGELFF. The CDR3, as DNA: TGTGCCAGCAGTTATGGCAGGGGTGACACCGGGGAGCTGTTTTTT.

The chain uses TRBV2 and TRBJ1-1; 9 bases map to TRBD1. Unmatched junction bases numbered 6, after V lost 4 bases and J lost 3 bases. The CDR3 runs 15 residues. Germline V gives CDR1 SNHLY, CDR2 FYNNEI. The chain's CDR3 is CASSGDRVRHTEAFF. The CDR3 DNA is TGTGCCAGCAGTGGGGACAGGGTTCGTCACACTGAAGCTTTCTTT.

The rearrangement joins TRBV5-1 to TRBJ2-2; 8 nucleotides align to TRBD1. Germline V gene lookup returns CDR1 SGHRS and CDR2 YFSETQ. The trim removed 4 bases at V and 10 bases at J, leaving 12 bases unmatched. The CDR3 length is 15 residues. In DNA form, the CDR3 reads TGCGCCAGCAGCGCCGGGACAGGAGCTTTGGAGGAGCTGTTTTTT. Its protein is CASSAGTGALEELFF.

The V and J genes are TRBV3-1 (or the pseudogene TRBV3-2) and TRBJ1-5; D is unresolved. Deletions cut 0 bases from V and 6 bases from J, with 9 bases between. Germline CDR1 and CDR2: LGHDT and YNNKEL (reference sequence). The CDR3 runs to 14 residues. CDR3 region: CASSQDVGVQPQHF. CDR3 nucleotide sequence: TGTGCCAGCAGCCAAGATGTCGGGGTTCAGCCCCAGCATTTT.

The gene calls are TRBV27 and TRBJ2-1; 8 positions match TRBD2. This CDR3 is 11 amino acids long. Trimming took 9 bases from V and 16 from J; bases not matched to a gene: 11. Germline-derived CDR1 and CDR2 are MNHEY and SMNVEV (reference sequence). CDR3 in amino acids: CASPGGGLNFF. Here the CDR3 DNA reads TGTGCCAGTCCCGGCGGGGGGCTCAATTTCTTC.

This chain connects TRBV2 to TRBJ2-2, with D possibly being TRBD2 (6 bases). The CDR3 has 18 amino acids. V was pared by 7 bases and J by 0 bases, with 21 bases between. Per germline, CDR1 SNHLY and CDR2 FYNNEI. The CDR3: CASTKSAGLAANTGELFF. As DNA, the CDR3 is TGTGCCAGCACCAAATCCGCGGGGCTAGCAGCGAACACCGGGGAGCTGTTTTTT.

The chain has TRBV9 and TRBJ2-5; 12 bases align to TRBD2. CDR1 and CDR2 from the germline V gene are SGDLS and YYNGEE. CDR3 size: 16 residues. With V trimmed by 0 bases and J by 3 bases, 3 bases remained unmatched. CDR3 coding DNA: TGTGCCAGCAGCGTAGGACTAGCGGGAGTAAAAGAGACCCAGTACTTC. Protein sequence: CASSVGLAGVKETQYF.

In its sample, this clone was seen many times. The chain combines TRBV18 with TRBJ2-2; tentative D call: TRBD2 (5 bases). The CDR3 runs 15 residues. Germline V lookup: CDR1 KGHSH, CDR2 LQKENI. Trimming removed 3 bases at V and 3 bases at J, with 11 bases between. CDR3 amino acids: CASSPPGIYTGELFF. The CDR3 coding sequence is TGTGCCAGCTCACCTCCCGGGATATACACCGGGGAGCTGTTTTTT.

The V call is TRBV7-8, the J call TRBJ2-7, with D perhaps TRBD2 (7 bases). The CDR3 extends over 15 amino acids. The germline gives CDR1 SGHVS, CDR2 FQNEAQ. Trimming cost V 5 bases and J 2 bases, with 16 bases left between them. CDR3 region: CASSGGGTKAYEQYF. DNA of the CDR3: TGTGCCAGCAGCGGGGGAGGGACAAAGGCCTACGAGCAGTACTTC.

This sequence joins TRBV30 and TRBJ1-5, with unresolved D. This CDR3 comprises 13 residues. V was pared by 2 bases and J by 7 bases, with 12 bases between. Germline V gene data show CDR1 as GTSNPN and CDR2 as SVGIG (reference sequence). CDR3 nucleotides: TGTGCCTGGAGTCCCCCGGGATTACAGCCCCAGCATTTT. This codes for CAWSPPGLQPQHF. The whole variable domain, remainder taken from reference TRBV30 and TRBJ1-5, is SQTIHQWPATLVQPVGSPLSLECTVEGTSNPNLYWYRQAAGRGLQLLFYSVGIGQISSEVPQNLSASRPQDRQFILSSKKLLLSDSGFYLCAWSPPGLQPQHFGDGTRLSIL.

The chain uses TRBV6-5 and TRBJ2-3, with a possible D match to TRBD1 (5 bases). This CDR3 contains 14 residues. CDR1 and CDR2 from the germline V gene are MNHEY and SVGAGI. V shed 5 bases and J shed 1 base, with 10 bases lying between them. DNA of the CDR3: TGTGCCAGCAGTAGGGGCAGGGGCACAGATACGCAGTATTTT. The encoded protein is CASSRGRGTDTQYF.

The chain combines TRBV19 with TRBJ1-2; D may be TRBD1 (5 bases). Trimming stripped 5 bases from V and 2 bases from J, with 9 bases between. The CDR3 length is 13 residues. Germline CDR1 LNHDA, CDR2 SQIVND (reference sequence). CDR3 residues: CASSQQGNYGYTF. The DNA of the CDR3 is TGTGCCAGTAGTCAGCAGGGAAACTATGGCTACACCTTC.

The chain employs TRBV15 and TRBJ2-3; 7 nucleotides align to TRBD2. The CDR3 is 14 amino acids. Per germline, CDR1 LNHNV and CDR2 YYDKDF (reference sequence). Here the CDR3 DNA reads TGTGCACAACCCGGGGGGAAGAGGACAGATACGCAGTATTTT. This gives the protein CAQPGGKRTDTQYF.

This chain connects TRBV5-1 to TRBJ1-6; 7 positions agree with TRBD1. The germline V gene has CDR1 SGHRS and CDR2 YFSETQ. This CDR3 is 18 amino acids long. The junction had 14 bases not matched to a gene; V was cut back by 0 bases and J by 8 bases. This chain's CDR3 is CASSLAVQGESYYSPLHF. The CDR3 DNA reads TGCGCCAGCAGCTTGGCCGTGCAGGGGGAATCATACTATTCACCCCTCCACTTT.

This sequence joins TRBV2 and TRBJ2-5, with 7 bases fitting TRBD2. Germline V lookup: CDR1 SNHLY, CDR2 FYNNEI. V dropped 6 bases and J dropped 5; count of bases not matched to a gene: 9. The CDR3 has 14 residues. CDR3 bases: TGTGCCAGCAGGCGAAGCGGGACGCGGGAGACCCAGTACTTC. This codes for CASRRSGTRETQYF. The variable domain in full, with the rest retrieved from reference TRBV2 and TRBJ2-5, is EPEVTQTPSHQVTQMGQEVILRCVPISNHLYFYWYRQILGQKVEFLVSFYNNEISEKSEIFDDQFSVERPDGSNFTLKIRSTKLEDSAMYFCASRRSGTRETQYFGPGTRLLVL.

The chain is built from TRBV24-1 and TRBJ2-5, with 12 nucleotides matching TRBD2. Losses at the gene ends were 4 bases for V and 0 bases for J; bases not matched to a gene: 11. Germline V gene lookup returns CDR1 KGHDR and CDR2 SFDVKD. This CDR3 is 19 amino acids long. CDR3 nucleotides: TGTGCCACCAGTGACCGGACTAGCGGGACAGTTAAGAACCAAGAGACCCAGTACTTC. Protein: CATSDRTSGTVKNQETQYF.

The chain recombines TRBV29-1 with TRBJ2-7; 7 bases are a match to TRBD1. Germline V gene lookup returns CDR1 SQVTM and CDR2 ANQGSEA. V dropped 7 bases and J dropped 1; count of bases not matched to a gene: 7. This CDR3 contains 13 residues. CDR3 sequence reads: CSATDRPSYEQYF. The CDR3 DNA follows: TGCAGCGCGACGGACAGGCCGTCCTACGAGCAGTACTTC.